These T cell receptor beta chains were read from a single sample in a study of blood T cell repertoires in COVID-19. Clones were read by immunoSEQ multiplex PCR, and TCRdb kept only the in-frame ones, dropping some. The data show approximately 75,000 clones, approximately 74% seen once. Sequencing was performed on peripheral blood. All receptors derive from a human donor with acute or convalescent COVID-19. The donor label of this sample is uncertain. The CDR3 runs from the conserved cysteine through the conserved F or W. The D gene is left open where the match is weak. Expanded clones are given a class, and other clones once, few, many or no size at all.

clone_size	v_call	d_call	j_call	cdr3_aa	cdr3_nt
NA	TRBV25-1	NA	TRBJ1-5	CASSGPGVHQPQHF	TGTGCCAGCAGTGGCCCGGGTGTCCATCAGCCCCAGCATTTT
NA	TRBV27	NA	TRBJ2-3	CASSASSDTQYF	TGTGCCAGCAGTGCTAGCTCTGATACGCAGTATTTT
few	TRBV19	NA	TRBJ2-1	CASSILSSYNEQFF	TGTGCCAGTAGTATACTGAGCTCCTACAATGAGCAGTTCTTC
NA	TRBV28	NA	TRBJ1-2	CASSLPVGAGYTF	TGTGCCAGCAGTTTGCCGGTGGGGGCTGGCTACACCTTC
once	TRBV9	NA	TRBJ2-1	CASGSGSSEQFF	TGTGCCAGCGGAAGCGGGTCTTCGGAGCAGTTCTTC
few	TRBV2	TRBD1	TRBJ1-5	CASSENRGQGQPQHF	TGTGCCAGCAGTGAGAACAGGGGGCAAGGTCAGCCCCAGCATTTT
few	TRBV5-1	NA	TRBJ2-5	CASSLGLYQETQYF	TGCGCCAGCAGCTTGGGGCTGTACCAAGAGACCCAGTACTTC
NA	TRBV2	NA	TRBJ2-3	CASSSLTDTQYF	TGTGCCAGCAGTTCCCTGACAGATACGCAGTATTTT
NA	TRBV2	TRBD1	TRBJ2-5	CASSRQGQETQYF	TGTGCCAGCAGTAGACAGGGGCAAGAGACCCAGTACTTC
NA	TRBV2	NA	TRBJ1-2	CASTSWTYGYTF	TGTGCCAGCACTAGCTGGACTTATGGCTACACCTTC
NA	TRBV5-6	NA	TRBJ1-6	CASSSGRSGRSSPLHF	TGTGCCAGCAGCTCCGGTCGGTCAGGGAGGTCGTCACCCCTCCACTTT
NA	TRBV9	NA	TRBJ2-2	CASSVLAANTGELFF	TGTGCCAGCAGCGTACTAGCAGCGAACACCGGGGAGCTGTTTTTT
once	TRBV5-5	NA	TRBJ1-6	CASSLVPWGGSPLHF	TGTGCCAGCAGCTTAGTCCCGTGGGGCGGATCACCCCTCCACTTT
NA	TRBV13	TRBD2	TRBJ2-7	CASSRALLSGARDEQYF	TGTGCCAGCAGCCGTGCCCTCCTTAGCGGGGCTAGGGACGAGCAGTACTTC
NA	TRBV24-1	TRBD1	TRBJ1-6	CATSETGTSPLHF	TGTGCCACCAGTGAGACAGGGACTTCACCCCTCCACTTT
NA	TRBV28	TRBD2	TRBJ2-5	CASSPLAGTSQETQYF	TGTGCCAGCAGTCCACTAGCGGGGACCTCCCAAGAGACCCAGTACTTC
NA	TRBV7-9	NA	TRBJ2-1	CASSNGGAGNEQFF	TGTGCCAGCAGCAATGGGGGGGCCGGCAATGAGCAGTTCTTC